Only a few counts were recorded for the clone carrying this T cell receptor beta chain. The sample originates from a study of T cell repertoires in cytomegalovirus infection. CDR3 length: 13 residues. With 10 bases clipped from V and 3 bases from J, the junction kept 5 bases outside the gene matches. The germline V gene encodes CDR1 SNHLY and CDR2 FYNNEI. MiXCR was run by TCRdb on the reads, yielding one entry per CDR3 protein. The sample holds some 230,000 distinct CDR3 sequences, roughly 23% seen once. Sequences were obtained from CD8+ T cells from PBMCs. The chain combines TRBV2 with TRBJ2-5, with TRBD1 identical over 10 bases. The TCR was taken from a human donor in good health (CMV status not recorded). Some clones in this sample may be carry-over from other donors' samples. The chain's CDR3 is CATGTGEEETQYF. CDR3 bases: TGTGCCACAGGGACAGGGGAGGAAGAGACCCAGTACTTC.